Reported below is one T cell receptor beta chain. This specimen belongs to a study of OX40 agonist ivuxolimab in advanced cancers. CDR3 length equals 13 residues. Germline V gene sequence: CDR1 SGHVS, CDR2 FQNEAQ. Trimming pared 0 bases from V and 6 bases from J, leaving 6 bases between. Generated by immunoSEQ multiplex PCR, the TCRdb table keeps only in-frame clones and is missing some. This sample has tens of thousands of clones, with roughly 87% found just once. The gene calls are TRBV7-8 and TRBJ1-3; TRBD1 is a possible D gene (5 bases). This TCR was recovered from an adult with an advanced solid tumor such as melanoma, head and neck, liver or kidney cancer. The sequenced sample was CD4+ or CD8+ T cells sorted from blood, obtained in a trial of the OX40 agonist ivuxolimab. The CDR3 DNA sequence: TGTGCCAGCAGCTTAGCGGGGGAAAACACCATATATTTT. This translates into CASSLAGENTIYF.